This is a list of T cell receptor beta chains from one sample in a study of technical replicates of blood from several donors. TCRdb's table, derived via immunoSEQ multiplex PCR, lists solely in-frame clones and lacks some. The table includes about 67,000 clones, 95% to 98% detected once. The specimen was T cells isolated from PBMCs. These receptor sequences come from a human donor in good health. The CDR3 runs from the conserved cysteine through the conserved F or W. A D gene is named only where the DNA matches it firmly. Part of the rows lack a size; the others show once, few, many or a class for expanded clones.

j_call v_call d_call clone_size cdr3_length cdr3_nt cdr3_aa
TRBJ1-5 TRBV30 . . 14 TGTGCCTGGGCGCCCTCATCGACAAATCAGCCCCAGCATTTT CAWAPSSTNQPQHF
TRBJ1-2 TRBV5-3 . once 10 TGTGCCAGAAGGGCAGGCTCCTACACCTTC CARRAGSYTF
TRBJ2-5 TRBV13 TRBD1 . 13 TGTGCCAGCAGTGTCCAGGGGGTCGAGACCCAGTACTTC CASSVQGVETQYF
TRBJ1-1 TRBV7-6 . . 11 TGTGCCAGCAGCCTTGGACATGAGGCTTTCTTT CASSLGHEAFF
TRBJ2-7 TRBV5-1 . . 13 TGCGCCAGCAGCCAGTCACACTCCTACGAGCAGTACTTC CASSQSHSYEQYF
TRBJ1-5 TRBV4-1 TRBD1 . 16 TGCGCCAGCAGCCAATCGGGACAGGGGGGCAATCAGCCCCAGCATTTT CASSQSGQGGNQPQHF
TRBJ1-1 TRBV29-1 TRBD1 . 12 TGCAGCGCCGACAGGGTGAACACTGAAGCTTTCTTT CSADRVNTEAFF
TRBJ1-6 TRBV18 . . 18 TGTGCCAGCTCACCACTGGGTTATTCTGATAGGGGTAATTCACCCCTCCACTTT CASSPLGYSDRGNSPLHF
TRBJ1-1 TRBV6-5 TRBD1 . 15 TGTGCCAGCAGCCCGCTGGACAGGTTGAACACTGAAGCTTTCTTT CASSPLDRLNTEAFF
TRBJ2-4 TRBV2 TRBD1 . 15 TGTGCCAGCGTTGCGAACCGGGACAGAAAAAACATTCAGTACTTC CASVANRDRKNIQYF
TRBJ2-5 TRBV11-3 . . 14 TGTGCCAGCAGCTTATCGGGGGTGCAAGAGACCCAGTACTTC CASSLSGVQETQYF
TRBJ1-2 TRBV2 . . 15 TGTGCCAGCAGTGATCGCGGCGGCAGGGTCTATGGCTACACCTTC CASSDRGGRVYGYTF
TRBJ1-4 TRBV18 . . 14 TGTGCCAGCTCACCGTCCTACGGTAATGAAAAACTGTTTTTT CASSPSYGNEKLFF
TRBJ2-5 TRBV4-2 TRBD2 . 16 TGTGCCAGCAGCTTAAGAGCGGGAGGGCCAGGAGAGACCCAGTACTTC CASSLRAGGPGETQYF
TRBJ1-1 TRBV9 . . 16 TGTGCCAGCAGCGTAGCCCTAACAGGGAGGGACACTGAAGCTTTCTTT CASSVALTGRDTEAFF
TRBJ2-3 TRBV7-8 . . 15 TGTGCCAGCAGCTTAGGCGGGGTATTCACAGATACGCAGTATTTT CASSLGGVFTDTQYF
TRBJ2-1 TRBV6-4 TRBD2 . 16 TGTGCCAGCAGGGCTAGCGGGGGGGCCGGCTACAATGAGCAGTTCTTC CASRASGGAGYNEQFF
TRBJ1-6 TRBV4-1 . once 17 TGCGCCAGCAGCCGTCGTCCACCTCAATTGGCAAATTCACCCCTCCACTTT CASSRRPPQLANSPLHF
TRBJ2-2 TRBV5-1 TRBD1 once 16 TGCGCCAGCAGCCCATTGGGACAGTGGAACACCGGGGAGCTGTTTTTT CASSPLGQWNTGELFF
TRBJ2-1 TRBV10-2 . . 13 TGCGCCAGCACTGACAGGTTCTACAATGAGCAGTTCTTC CASTDRFYNEQFF
TRBJ1-1 TRBV11-2 . . 16 TGTGCCAGCAGCTTAGTAATTTTGAGGGAACGTGGTGAAGCTTTCTTT CASSLVILRERGEAFF
TRBJ1-1 TRBV4-1 TRBD1 once 12 TGCACCAGCAGACAGGGGAACACTGAAGCTTTCTTT CTSRQGNTEAFF
TRBJ2-3 TRBV5-1 . once 18 TGCGCCAGCTCCCCGCCGGCGCCGCCGGGACTTTACACAGATACGCAGTATTTT CASSPPAPPGLYTDTQYF
TRBJ2-7 TRBV10-3 . . 15 TGTGCCATCAGTGATGAAGGGAGGAACTCCTACGAGCAGTACTTC CAISDEGRNSYEQYF
TRBJ2-5 TRBV11-1 TRBD2 . 16 TGTGCCAGCAGCGGGCGGACTAGCGGGGGGCAAGAGACCCAGTACTTC CASSGRTSGGQETQYF
TRBJ2-1 TRBV29-1 TRBD2 . 15 TGCAGCGTTGAAGGGGGCCTAGCGGGGGACAATGAGCAGTTCTTC CSVEGGLAGDNEQFF
TRBJ2-5 TRBV5-1 TRBD1 . 15 TGCGCCAGCACCGCGGTTAGGGGGCTACAAGAGACCCAGTACTTC CASTAVRGLQETQYF
TRBJ2-7 TRBV6-5 TRBD1 . 15 TGTGCCAGCAGTTCCCGGACAGGGGGGTCCTACGAGCAGTACTTC CASSSRTGGSYEQYF
TRBJ2-6 TRBV5-1 TRBD1 . 17 TGCGCCAGCAGCAGACCGACAGGGAGCTCTGGGGCCAACGTCCTGACTTTC CASSRPTGSSGANVLTF
TRBJ1-6 TRBV5-1 . . 15 TGCGCCAGCAGTGGGGGGGACACCGATAATTCACCCCTCCACTTT CASSGGDTDNSPLHF
TRBJ1-1 TRBV6-1 TRBD1 . 14 TGTGCCAGCTTACAGGGGTCTATGAACACTGAAGCTTTCTTT CASLQGSMNTEAFF
TRBJ1-2 TRBV10-3 . . 14 TGTGCCATCAGTGAGTCGAGCAGGGCGTATGGCTACACCTTC CAISESSRAYGYTF
TRBJ1-2 TRBV5-1 . . 14 TGCGCCAGCAGCTTGAATCCAGGGATATATGGCTACACCTTC CASSLNPGIYGYTF
TRBJ2-7 TRBV27 . . 15 TGTGCCAGCAGTTTATCACAAAGCGGCCTATACGAGCAGTACTTC CASSLSQSGLYEQYF
TRBJ1-1 TRBV6-5 TRBD1 . 13 TGTGCCAGCAACCGACAGGGTAACACTGAAGCTTTCTTT CASNRQGNTEAFF
TRBJ2-7 TRBV18 . . 15 TGTGCCAGCTCACCATGGAAGACAGGCTCCTACGAGCAGTACTTC CASSPWKTGSYEQYF
TRBJ1-4 TRBV6-1 TRBD1 . 13 TGTGCCAGCAGTACGGACAGGGCTGAAAAACTGTTTTTT CASSTDRAEKLFF
TRBJ1-1 TRBV6-1 TRBD1 . 15 TGTGCCAGCAGGACCGGGACAGGGCTCCTCACTGAAGCTTTCTTT CASRTGTGLLTEAFF
TRBJ2-4 TRBV2 TRBD2 . 15 TGTGCCAGCAGTGAATTAGCGGGACTGAAAAACATTCAGTACTTC CASSELAGLKNIQYF
TRBJ2-3 TRBV6-1 . . 13 TGTGCCAGCAGCCCTAGCGGCACAGATACGCAGTATTTT CASSPSGTDTQYF
TRBJ2-7 TRBV30 TRBD1 . 16 TGTGCCTGGAGGACTAAGGACAGGGGGCACCCCTACGAGCAGTACTTC CAWRTKDRGHPYEQYF
TRBJ1-6 TRBV13 . . 13 TGTGCCAGCAGTCCTCGGGGGGCCGGTCCCCTCCACTTT CASSPRGAGPLHF
TRBJ1-1 TRBV13 . . 15 TGTGCCAGCAGCCCTCAACAGGGCCTGAACACTGAAGCTTTCTTT CASSPQQGLNTEAFF
TRBJ1-1 TRBV7-6 . . 14 TGTGCCAGCAGCTTAGTCGGTCAGAACACTGAAGCTTTCTTT CASSLVGQNTEAFF
TRBJ1-5 TRBV5-8 . . 13 TGTGCCAGCAGCCCGGTCAGGGGTCAGCCCCAGCATTTT CASSPVRGQPQHF
TRBJ1-4 TRBV7-9 TRBD1 . 15 TGTGCCAGCAGCTTCCGGGACAGGGGTTGGGAAAAACTGTTTTTT CASSFRDRGWEKLFF
TRBJ1-5 TRBV6-1 TRBD1 few 15 TGTGCCAGCAGTATAGACAGGGGGCGGGATCAGCCCCAGCATTTT CASSIDRGRDQPQHF
TRBJ1-5 TRBV25-1 . . 14 TGTGCCAGCAGTGAATACCAGGCCCCGGAGCCCCAGCATTTT CASSEYQAPEPQHF
TRBJ1-2 TRBV2 . . 17 TGTGCCAGCAGTGAAGCCGCAGGGGTCACAGCTAACTATGGCTACACCTTC CASSEAAGVTANYGYTF
TRBJ1-5 TRBV7-2 TRBD1 . 15 TGTGCCAGCAGCTTAGAGACAGGGGGCAATCAGCCCCAGCATTTT CASSLETGGNQPQHF
TRBJ1-6 TRBV30 TRBD1 . 15 TGTGCCTGGGTCGTTTCGGGACAGGGGAATTCACCCCTCCACTTT CAWVVSGQGNSPLHF
TRBJ2-1 TRBV7-8 TRBD2 . 14 TGTGCCAGCAGTATAGCGGGGGGGTACAATGAGCAGTTCTTC CASSIAGGYNEQFF
TRBJ1-2 TRBV7-2 . once 13 TGTGCCAGCAGCTCGACTGAGAACTATGGCTACACCTTC CASSSTENYGYTF
TRBJ1-1 TRBV29-1 TRBD1 once 13 TGCAGCGTATATATAGGGGGCGCAAAACGAGCTTTCTTT CSVYIGGAKRAFF
TRBJ2-3 TRBV5-1 TRBD1 . 14 TGCGCCAGCAGCCGAACAGGGGGAACAGATACGCAGTATTTT CASSRTGGTDTQYF
TRBJ2-1 TRBV29-1 . . 12 TGCAGCGTTGAGCGGGGTTACAATGAGCAGTTCTTC CSVERGYNEQFF
TRBJ1-1 TRBV27 . . 13 TGTGCCAGCAGCTATACAGGGAACACTGAAGCTTTCTTT CASSYTGNTEAFF
TRBJ2-7 TRBV6-1 TRBD1 once 15 TGTGCCAGCAGTCGTCCCGGGACAGGGGGCTACGAGCAGTACTTC CASSRPGTGGYEQYF